Listed below are T cell receptor beta chains from one sample, sequenced in a study of shared clonotypes between healthy human individuals. This table comes from immunoSEQ multiplex PCR, and its TCRdb copy is limited to in-frame clones, with some not included. The sample carries 400,000 or so clones, 90% to 97% recorded once. The source material was memory CD8+ T cells sorted from blood. These receptor sequences come from a man aged 30 to 45 in good health. Each CDR3 is given with its conserved first and last residue. The D gene is left open where the match is weak. A row's size may be missing; if present it is once, few, many or a size class.

>NA|TRBV5-8|NA|TRBJ2-7
TGTGCCAGCAGCTGCCTAGGCGTGGGTTGCGAGCAGTACTTC
CASSCLGVGCEQYF
>NA|TRBV13|TRBD1|TRBJ2-7
TGTGCCAGCAGCATTAGACAGGGGAAGGCCCTGTACGAGCAGTACTTC
CASSIRQGKALYEQYF
>NA|TRBV10-3|TRBD2|TRBJ2-3
TGTGCCAACCCGGGACTAGCGGGAGGCCGGGTCACAGATACGCAGTATTTT
CANPGLAGGRVTDTQYF
>NA|TRBV11-1|NA|TRBJ2-2
TGTGCCAGCAGCGCCGGGACATTTAACACCGGGGAGCTGTTTTTT
CASSAGTFNTGELFF
>NA|TRBV5-1|NA|TRBJ2-7
TGCGCCAGCAGCTTCCGTAGGGGGTACTACGAGCAGTACTTC
CASSFRRGYYEQYF
>NA|TRBV6-5|NA|TRBJ2-5
TGTGCCAGCAGTCGCCGGGGCCAAGAGACCCAGTACTTC
CASSRRGQETQYF
>NA|TRBV6-1|TRBD1|TRBJ2-5
TGTGCCAGCAAACAGGGGCCTCGAGAGACCCAGTACTTC
CASKQGPRETQYF
>NA|TRBV5-6|NA|TRBJ1-3
TGTGCCAGCAGCTTGGGGCCTTACTCTGGAAACACCATATATTTT
CASSLGPYSGNTIYF
>NA|TRBV25-1|NA|TRBJ2-7
TGTGCCAGCGCCAGGGGGGACGAGCAGTACTTC
CASARGDEQYF
>NA|TRBV15|NA|TRBJ2-7
TGTGCCACCAGCAGAGATTCAGGGTCCTACGAGCAGTACTTC
CATSRDSGSYEQYF
>NA|TRBV11-2|NA|TRBJ2-3
TGTGCCAGCAGCTTAGTCCCCGCCGTCGGCACAGATACGCAGTATTTT
CASSLVPAVGTDTQYF
>NA|TRBV7-6|TRBD2|TRBJ2-3
TGTGCCAGCAGCCAACCAAAGCGGGAGTTTGGCACAGATACGCAGTATTTT
CASSQPKREFGTDTQYF
>NA|TRBV6-5|NA|TRBJ2-3
TGTGCCAGCAAGAAATGGGGGCCAGATACGCAGTATTTT
CASKKWGPDTQYF
>NA|TRBV11-2|NA|TRBJ2-2
TGTGCCAGCAGCTTCCCGAACACCGGGGAGCTGTTTTTT
CASSFPNTGELFF
>NA|TRBV7-2|NA|TRBJ2-4
TGTGCCAGCAGCTTATACGGACCAAGCGCGATTCAGTACTTC
CASSLYGPSAIQYF
>NA|TRBV9|TRBD1|TRBJ1-1
TGTGCCAGCAGCGCAGGGGGTGGGAACACTGAAGCTTTCTTT
CASSAGGGNTEAFF
>NA|TRBV5-1|TRBD2|TRBJ2-1
TGCGCCAGCAGTAGAGCGGGAACTCCAGCCAATGAGCAGTTCTTC
CASSRAGTPANEQFF
>NA|TRBV14|NA|TRBJ2-2
TGTGCCAGCAGCCACGGCACCGGGGAGCTGTTTTTT
CASSHGTGELFF
>NA|TRBV19|NA|TRBJ2-3
TGTGCCAGTAAGGTGGGAGGAGGTACGCAGTATTTT
CASKVGGGTQYF
>NA|TRBV6-5|TRBD1|TRBJ2-1
TGTGCCACCCGGACAGGGAGCAACAATGAGCAGTTCTTC
CATRTGSNNEQFF
>NA|TRBV5-1|NA|TRBJ2-5
TGCGCCAGCAGCTGGCCCGGGGAGACCCAGTACTTC
CASSWPGETQYF
>NA|TRBV5-1|NA|TRBJ2-7
TGCGCCAGCAGCTTGGCGTCCTACGAGCAGTACTTC
CASSLASYEQYF
>NA|TRBV9|NA|TRBJ2-7
TGTGCCAGCAGCGTAGCTCCGTGGGAGCTAGGCTACGAGCAGTACTTC
CASSVAPWELGYEQYF
>NA|TRBV28|NA|TRBJ1-1
TGTGCCAGCACCCTAATGGGGGCGACTGAAGCTTTCTTT
CASTLMGATEAFF
>NA|TRBV11-2|NA|TRBJ2-7
TGTGCCAGCTCTTGGGGGAGCTCCTACGAGCAGTACTTC
CASSWGSSYEQYF
>NA|TRBV7-9|NA|TRBJ2-1
TGTGCCAGCAGCTCCGGGACCCTATTCTACAATGAGCAGTTCTTC
CASSSGTLFYNEQFF
>NA|TRBV6-6|NA|TRBJ1-5
TGTGCCAGCACCCGACAGGCCAATCAGCCCCAGCATTTT
CASTRQANQPQHF
>NA|TRBV7-8|TRBD1|TRBJ1-5
TGTGCCAGCAGCTTAGCCCGACAGGGGAGCAATCAGCCCCAGCATTTT
CASSLARQGSNQPQHF
>NA|TRBV6-6|TRBD1|TRBJ2-2
TGTGCCAGCAGTTACCTCGACAGGGACACCGGGGAGCTGTTTTTT
CASSYLDRDTGELFF
>NA|TRBV9|TRBD1|TRBJ2-3
TGTGCCAGCAGCCCGGGACAGGGCACAGATACGCAGTATTTT
CASSPGQGTDTQYF
>once|TRBV6-5|TRBD1|TRBJ1-2
TGTGCCAGCAGGACAGGGGGGAGTTATGGTTACACCTTC
CASRTGGSYGYTF
>NA|TRBV28|NA|TRBJ1-5
TGTGCCAGCAGTTCGCCCCACAGGGACCATCAGCCCCAGCATTTT
CASSSPHRDHQPQHF
>NA|TRBV6-5|NA|TRBJ1-2
TGTGCCAGCAGCCCAGTACTCTATGGCTACACCTTC
CASSPVLYGYTF
>NA|TRBV11-3|NA|TRBJ2-1
TGTGCCAGCAGCTTAGGGGGCAACTCCCATGAGCAGTTCTTC
CASSLGGNSHEQFF
>NA|TRBV6-6|NA|TRBJ2-1
TGTGCCAGCAGCTTCCCCGGACCCCTCTACAATGAGCAGTTCTTC
CASSFPGPLYNEQFF
>NA|TRBV15|NA|TRBJ1-1
TGTGCCACCAGCAGAGGGAAGGGGATGAACACTGAAGCTTTCTTT
CATSRGKGMNTEAFF
>NA|TRBV28|NA|TRBJ2-5
TGTGCCAGCTCCGGTGCAGGGGAAGAGACCCAGTACTTC
CASSGAGEETQYF
>NA|TRBV6-6|TRBD2|TRBJ2-5
TGTGCCAGCAGTTCCCTTCTAGCGGGAGCCCAAGAGACCCAGTACTTC
CASSSLLAGAQETQYF
>NA|TRBV28|NA|TRBJ1-5
TGTGCCAGCAGCGGGGGGCCCCAGCATTTT
CASSGGPQHF
>NA|TRBV30|TRBD1|TRBJ1-5
TGTGCCTGCGGGACAGGGGATCAGCCCCAGCATTTT
CACGTGDQPQHF
>once|TRBV5-6|TRBD2|TRBJ2-5
TGTGCCAGCAGCTTAGCTAGCGGGGAAGGGTCAGAGACCCAGTACTTC
CASSLASGEGSETQYF
>NA|TRBV28|TRBD1|TRBJ1-5
TGTGCCAGCAGGCCACAGGGGGCTCGCAATCAGCCCCAGCATTTT
CASRPQGARNQPQHF
>NA|TRBV28|NA|TRBJ2-6
TGTGCCAGCAGTAATTCTCCGGGACGGTCTGGGGCCAACGTCCTGACTTTC
CASSNSPGRSGANVLTF
>NA|TRBV23-1|TRBD1|TRBJ2-5
TGCGCCAGCAGTCGCCCGGACAGGGGGGGAGAGACCCAGTACTTC
CASSRPDRGGETQYF
>NA|TRBV4-1|TRBD2|TRBJ2-3
TGCGCCAGCAGCCAAGAAGCGGGAGGGCCGGCAGATACGCAGTATTTT
CASSQEAGGPADTQYF
>once|TRBV6-6|NA|TRBJ2-1
TGTGCCAGCAGTTTACCCCGGATGTCAGGCAATGAGCAGTTCTTC
CASSLPRMSGNEQFF
>once|TRBV7-9|NA|TRBJ2-1
TGTGCCAGCAGCTCCCAGGGAGACTACAATGAGCAGTTCTTC
CASSSQGDYNEQFF
>NA|TRBV19|TRBD1|TRBJ2-3
TGTGCCAGTCGGACAGGGAGCACAGATACGCAGTATTTT
CASRTGSTDTQYF
>NA|TRBV5-8|NA|TRBJ1-2
TGTGCCAGCAGCGTCATCCGGGTTTATGGCTACACCTTC
CASSVIRVYGYTF
>NA|TRBV6-1|NA|TRBJ1-4
TGTGCCAGCAGTGAACGTGGCAGGGCTAATGAAAAACTGTTTTTT
CASSERGRANEKLFF
>few|TRBV13|NA|TRBJ2-1
TGTGCCAGCAGCTCCGGGAACAATGAGCAGTTCTTC
CASSSGNNEQFF
>once|TRBV19|NA|TRBJ2-5
TGTGCCAGTAGTATAGCCGAGGGATTACAAGAGACCCAGTACTTC
CASSIAEGLQETQYF
>NA|TRBV29-1|TRBD1|TRBJ1-3
TGCAGCGCTGGGGACAGGGCTGGAAACACCATATATTTT
CSAGDRAGNTIYF
>NA|TRBV18|NA|TRBJ2-1
TGTGCCAGCTCACCACAGGGATACAATGAGCAGTTCTTC
CASSPQGYNEQFF
>NA|TRBV5-1|NA|TRBJ1-1
TGCGCCAGCAGCTTAACTCAAGCTTTCTTT
CASSLTQAFF
>NA|TRBV11-2|TRBD1|TRBJ2-3
TGTGCCAGCAGCAGGGACAGGGGCGGGGATACGCAGTATTTT
CASSRDRGGDTQYF
>NA|TRBV7-2|NA|TRBJ2-3
TGTGCCAGCAGGGTACGAGGGACAGATACGCAGTATTTT
CASRVRGTDTQYF
>NA|TRBV11-2|NA|TRBJ2-7
TGTGCCAGCAGCTTAAGAGCAGGGCCTATCTCCTACGAGCAGTACTTC
CASSLRAGPISYEQYF
>NA|TRBV14|TRBD1|TRBJ2-3
TGTGCCAGCAGCCAAGATGAGGGGGCCATCCCAACAGATACGCAGTATTTT
CASSQDEGAIPTDTQYF
>NA|TRBV9|TRBD1|TRBJ1-1
TGTGCCAGCAGCCCCTCAGGGGGTTTGAACACTGAAGCTTTCTTT
CASSPSGGLNTEAFF